The 16 T cell receptor beta chains given below trace back to one sample, sequenced in a study of T-cell reconstitution after alpha-beta-depleted transplantation in children. Preparation of the TCRbeta library involved a method that used unique molecular identifiers. Each CDR3 protein gets one entry after TCRdb re-called the PCR reads with MiXCR. In the table there are over 400,000 distinct CDR3 sequences, around 12% of which are singletons. Here the sequenced sample was PBMCs from the stem cell graft donor, taken from the stem cell graft. Receptors originate from a human donor who donated a stem cell graft to a child with combined immunodeficiency.

This clonotype was seen ten or more times. The chain employs TRBV6-2 or TRBV6-3 and TRBJ2-7; 12 bases line up with TRBD2. The CDR3 is made up of 17 amino acids. V lost 4 bases, J lost 0 bases, and 7 bases stayed unmatched. Germline V lookup: CDR1 MNHEY, CDR2 SVGEGT. The CDR3, as DNA: TGTGCCAGCAGTTCCACCCGGACTAGCGGGATCTCCTACGAGCAGTACTTC. Translation gives CASSSTRTSGISYEQYF.

This clonotype was observed at least ten times. This chain joins TRBV12-3 or TRBV12-4 and TRBJ2-3, with 14 bases lining up with TRBD2. V trimming: 9 bases; J trimming: 1 base; junction bases outside the gene matches: 3. This CDR3 spans 15 amino acids. CDR3 in amino acids: CARTSGGGCTDTQYF. The CDR3 region has the DNA TGTGCCAGGACTAGCGGGGGGGGTTGCACAGATACGCAGTATTTT.

This clonotype has just a few counts. The chain couples TRBV10-3 to TRBJ2-1; 9 bases match TRBD1. Germline trimming cut 0 bases from V and 2 bases from J; bases unmatched to any gene: 2. This CDR3 has 16 residues. Germline CDR1 ENHRY, CDR2 SYGVKD. The CDR3 DNA is TGTGCCATCAGTGAGTCTTGGACAGGGGCCTACAATGAGCAGTTCTTC. It encodes CAISESWTGAYNEQFF.

This clonotype has ten or more counts. The chain uses TRBV6-1 and TRBJ2-2; maybe TRBD2 (5 bases). V lost 6 bases and J 3 bases, leaving 8 bases between the germline ends. The length of the CDR3 is 13 residues. CDR1 is MNHNS and CDR2 is SASEGT in the germline V gene. In nucleotides, the CDR3 is TGTGCCAGCAGGAGGGCTTACACCGGGGAGCTGTTTTTT. It specifies CASRRAYTGELFF.

This clonotype appeared many times. The genes are TRBV5-1 and TRBJ2-2; D possibly corresponds to TRBD1 (6 bases). Trimming shortened V by 0 bases and J by 4 bases, and 7 bases separated the two germline ends. From germline, CDR1 is SGHRS and CDR2 YFSETQ. The CDR3 contains 14 residues. In DNA form, the CDR3 reads TGCGCCAGCAGCTTGGCCAGGGGCACCGGGGAGCTGTTTTTT. As protein: CASSLARGTGELFF.

This clonotype was detected many times. The J gene is TRBJ2-3, the V gene TRBV3-1, with unresolved D. V was trimmed by 1 base and J by 1 base, leaving 15 bases between them. CDR3 length: 17 amino acids. Germline V gene lookup returns CDR1 LGHDT and CDR2 YNNKEL (reference sequence). CDR3 in DNA: TGTGCCAGCAGCCAAGGTTTCGAGAGTATGGGCACAGATACGCAGTATTTT. As protein: CASSQGFESMGTDTQYF.

The sample holds a few counts of this clonotype. The chain is built from TRBV12-3 or TRBV12-4 and TRBJ2-1, with a weak D call TRBD2 (6 bases). This CDR3 is 19 amino acids long. V was cut by 6 bases and J by 5 bases, with 29 bases left in between. CDR3 loop: CASSSDRDWRRTANNEQFF. CDR3 DNA sequence: TGTGCCAGCAGCTCAGACCGGGACTGGAGGCGGACGGCCAACAATGAGCAGTTCTTC.

In its sample, this clonotype was seen many times. The chain has TRBV12-3 or TRBV12-4 and TRBJ1-2; unclear D gene. There are 13 residues in the CDR3. V lost 3 bases and J lost 6, with 11 bases in between. The CDR3 region has the DNA TGTGCCAGCAGTTTCCCGGGAAAGGATGGCTACACCTTC. The encoded protein is CASSFPGKDGYTF.

As concerns this clonotype: It is likely a read error, because the conserved phenylalanine at the end of the CDR3 is missing. The V gene is TRBV6-1, the J gene TRBJ1-2; no definite D call. Germline CDR1 and CDR2: MNHNS and SASEGT. The length of the CDR3 is 13 residues. The CDR3 nucleotides are TGTGCCAGCAGCGAAGTGGGGTTGTATGGCTACACCTCC. This codes for CASSEVGLYGYTS.

The chain joins TRBV19 to TRBJ1-1; weak D call: TRBD1 (5 bases). The CDR3 contains 14 residues. Per germline, CDR1 LNHDA and CDR2 SQIVND (reference sequence). V shed 7 bases and J shed 10 bases, with 22 bases lying between them. The CDR3 bases are TGTGCCAGTACCCCTAGGAGGTGGGGGAGTGGAGCTTTCTTT. Encoded protein: CASTPRRWGSGAFF.

The rearrangement joins TRBV6-5 to TRBJ1-5; possibly TRBD1 for D (6 bases). V was shortened by 6 bases and J by 1 base, with 13 bases between the two germline ends. The CDR3 extends over 15 amino acids. CDR1 MNHEY and CDR2 SVGAGI come from the germline V gene. CDR3 residues: CASSPGERSNQPQHF. The CDR3 DNA reads as TGTGCCAGCAGCCCAGGGGAAAGGAGCAATCAGCCCCAGCATTTT.

CDR3 coding DNA: TGCGCCAGCAGCCAAGGTCTCCGGGGATACACAGATACGCAGCATTTT. This sequence encodes CASSQGLRGYTDTQHF. V usage is TRBV4-3 and J usage is TRBJ2-3, with no clear D. The J call is uncertain, as TRBJ1-5 better fits the DNA end. This CDR3 is built from 16 residues. Germline V gene sequence: CDR1 LGHNA, CDR2 YSLEER.

The chain is built from TRBV29-1 and TRBJ1-2; weak D call: TRBD1 (5 bases). The germline V gene encodes CDR1 SQVTM and CDR2 ANQGSEA. This CDR3 spans 15 amino acids. V was cut by 6 bases and J by 4 bases, with 21 bases left in between. This CDR3 reads CSVPEEAGIFYGYTF. The CDR3 DNA follows: TGCAGCGTCCCCGAGGAGGCAGGGATATTCTATGGCTACACCTTC.

This chain joins TRBV12-3 or TRBV12-4 and TRBJ2-2; 7 bases match TRBD2. The length of the CDR3 is 15 residues. The junction had 4 bases not matched to a gene; V was cut back by 6 bases and J by 0 bases. CDR3 sequence reads: CASRQAGTNTGELFF. The CDR3, as DNA: TGTGCCAGCAGGCAAGCGGGGACGAACACCGGGGAGCTGTTTTTT.

The V and J genes are TRBV3-1 and TRBJ2-5; D possibly uses TRBD1 or TRBD2 (5 bases each). This CDR3 comprises 15 residues. V gave up 0 bases and J gave up 5 bases, with 13 bases separating them. Germline CDR1 is LGHDT and CDR2 is YNNKEL (reference sequence). This CDR3 reads CASSQDPVGTETQYF. As DNA, the CDR3 is TGTGCCAGCAGCCAAGATCCAGTAGGGACGGAGACCCAGTACTTC.

The chain links TRBV9 to TRBJ2-5, with TRBD2 as a possible D gene (6 bases). The germline V and J ends were trimmed by 4 bases and 2 bases, with 15 bases remaining between them. This CDR3 is 15 amino acids long. Per germline, CDR1 SGDLS and CDR2 YYNGEE. CDR3 coding DNA: TGTGCCAGCAGCCGTAGAGGGACTTTTCAAGAGACCCAGTACTTC. It is translated as CASSRRGTFQETQYF.